The clone carrying this T cell receptor beta chain was detected only a few times. The antigen is undetermined. Patients were left out if they had other autoimmune diseases, uncontrolled infections, pregnancy or lactation. PBMCs were isolated by Ficoll-Paque density gradient centrifugation, using roughly 11 ml of fresh peripheral blood as the starting material. CDR3 size: 17 residues. The V gene's germline CDR1 is SGHRS and CDR2 YFSETQ. V lost 4 bases and J lost 5; bases outside the gene matches: 11. The sample comes from a study of Graves' ophthalmopathy and Graves' hyperthyroidism. Regarding the study as a whole: Blood contained most expanded thyroid clonotypes exceeding 0.001 frequency.

For repertoire sequencing, the TCR beta CDR3 regions were amplified from RNA transcripts. The workflow started with a first-round RT-PCR run with HTBI primers and then moved on to a second-round multiplex PCR. TCRdb reanalysed the multiplex PCR reads using MiXCR and keeps one entry per CDR3 protein. The sample carries roughly 480,000 distinct CDR3 sequences, 13% to 15% recorded once. The sequenced sample consisted of blood. This chain joins TRBV5-1 and TRBJ2-2; 10 nucleotides line up with TRBD1. The receptor was derived from a young woman with Graves' ophthalmopathy. The CDR3 protein is CASSNPGTGDYTGELFF. The CDR3 coding sequence is TGCGCCAGCAGCAATCCCGGGACAGGGGATTATACCGGGGAGCTGTTTTTT.